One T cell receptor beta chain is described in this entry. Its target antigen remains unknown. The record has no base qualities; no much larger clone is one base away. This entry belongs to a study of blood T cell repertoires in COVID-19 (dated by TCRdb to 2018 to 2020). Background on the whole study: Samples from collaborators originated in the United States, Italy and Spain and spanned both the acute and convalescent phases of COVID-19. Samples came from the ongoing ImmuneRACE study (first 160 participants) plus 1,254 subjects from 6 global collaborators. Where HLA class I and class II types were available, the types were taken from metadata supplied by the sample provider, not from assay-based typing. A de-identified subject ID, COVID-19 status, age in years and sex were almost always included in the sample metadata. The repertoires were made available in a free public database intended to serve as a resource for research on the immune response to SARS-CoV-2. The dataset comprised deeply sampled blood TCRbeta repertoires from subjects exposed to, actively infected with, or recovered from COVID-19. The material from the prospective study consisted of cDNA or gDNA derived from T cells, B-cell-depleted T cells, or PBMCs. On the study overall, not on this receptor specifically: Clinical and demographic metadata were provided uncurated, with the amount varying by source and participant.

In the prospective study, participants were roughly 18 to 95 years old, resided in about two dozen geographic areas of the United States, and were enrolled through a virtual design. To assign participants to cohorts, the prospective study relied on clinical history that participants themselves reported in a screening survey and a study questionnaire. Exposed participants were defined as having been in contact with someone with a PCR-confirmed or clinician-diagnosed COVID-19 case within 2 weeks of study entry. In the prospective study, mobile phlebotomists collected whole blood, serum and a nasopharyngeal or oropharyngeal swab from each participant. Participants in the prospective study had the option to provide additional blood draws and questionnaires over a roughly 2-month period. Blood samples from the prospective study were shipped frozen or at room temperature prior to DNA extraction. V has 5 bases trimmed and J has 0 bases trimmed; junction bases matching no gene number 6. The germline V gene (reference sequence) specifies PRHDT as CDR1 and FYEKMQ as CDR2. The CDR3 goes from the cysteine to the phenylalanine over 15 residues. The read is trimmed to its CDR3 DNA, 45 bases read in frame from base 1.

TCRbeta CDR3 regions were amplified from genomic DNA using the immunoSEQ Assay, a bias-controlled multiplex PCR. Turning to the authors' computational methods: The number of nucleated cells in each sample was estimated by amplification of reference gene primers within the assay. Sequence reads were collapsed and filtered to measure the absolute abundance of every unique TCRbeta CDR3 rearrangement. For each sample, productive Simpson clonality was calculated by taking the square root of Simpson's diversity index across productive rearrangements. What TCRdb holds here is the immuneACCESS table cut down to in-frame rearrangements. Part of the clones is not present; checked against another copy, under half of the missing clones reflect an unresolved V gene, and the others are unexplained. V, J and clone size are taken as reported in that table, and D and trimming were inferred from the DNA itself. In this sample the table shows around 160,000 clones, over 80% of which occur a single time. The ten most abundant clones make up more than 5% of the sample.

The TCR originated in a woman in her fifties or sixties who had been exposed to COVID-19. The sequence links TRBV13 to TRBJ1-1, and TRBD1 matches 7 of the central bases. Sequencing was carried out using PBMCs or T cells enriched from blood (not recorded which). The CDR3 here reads CASSGQVFMNTEAFF. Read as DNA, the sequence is TGTGCCAGCAGCGGACAGGTTTTCATGAACACTGAAGCTTTCTTT.